Below, 3 T cell receptor beta chains from the same sample are listed, as sequenced in a study of monozygotic twins with inflammatory bowel disease. With the 5' RACE reads reprocessed, TCRdb shows one record per CDR3 protein and no DNA. The sample includes approximately 100,000 distinct CDR3 sequences. Material: blood. These receptors were collected from a human donor with ulcerative colitis or Crohn's disease, or a healthy co-twin of an affected twin (not recorded which).

V usage is TRBV19 and J usage is TRBJ2-1; the D call of TRBD1 rests on TCRdb alone, since no DNA is present to check it. Germline V CDR1 and CDR2: LNHDA, SQIVND (reference sequence). The CDR3 contains 14 residues. The CDR3 sequence: CASETGETHNEQFF.

The chain links TRBV3-1 to TRBJ1-6; TCRdb's assignment of TRBD1 cannot be checked, as there is no DNA. Germline V lookup: CDR1 LGHDT, CDR2 YNNKEL (reference sequence). CDR3 size: 16 residues. This chain's CDR3 is CASSQDPAWGYSPLHF.

The gene calls are TRBV7-8 and TRBJ1-2; TCRdb's D call, TRBD1, is unchecked because there is no DNA. CDR1 SGHVS and CDR2 FQNEAQ come from the germline V gene. The CDR3 runs to 14 residues. The CDR3 loop is CASSPRQGRGGYTF.